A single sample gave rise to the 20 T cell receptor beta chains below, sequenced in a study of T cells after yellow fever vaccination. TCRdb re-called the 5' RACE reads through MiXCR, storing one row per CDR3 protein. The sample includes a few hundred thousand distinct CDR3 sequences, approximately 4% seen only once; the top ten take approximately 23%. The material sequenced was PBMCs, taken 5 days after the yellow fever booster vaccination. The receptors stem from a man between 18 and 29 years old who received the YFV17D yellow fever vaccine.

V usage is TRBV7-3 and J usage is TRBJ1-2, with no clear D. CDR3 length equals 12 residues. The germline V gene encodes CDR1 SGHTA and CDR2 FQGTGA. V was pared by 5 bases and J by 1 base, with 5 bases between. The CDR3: CASSPLNYGYTF. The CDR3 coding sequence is TGTGCCAGCAGCCCCCTTAACTATGGCTACACCTTC.

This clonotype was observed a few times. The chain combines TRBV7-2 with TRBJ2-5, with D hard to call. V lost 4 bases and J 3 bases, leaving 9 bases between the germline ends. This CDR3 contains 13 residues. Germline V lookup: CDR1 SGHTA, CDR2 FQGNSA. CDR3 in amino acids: CASSSRYEETQYF. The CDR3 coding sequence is TGTGCCAGCAGCTCACGATATGAAGAGACCCAGTACTTC. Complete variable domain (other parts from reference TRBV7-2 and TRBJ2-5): GAGVSQSPSNKVTEKGKDVELRCDPISGHTALYWYRQSLGQGLEFLIYFQGNSAPDKSGLPSDRFSAERTGGSVSTLTIQRTQQEDSAVYLCASSSRYEETQYFGPGTRLLVL.

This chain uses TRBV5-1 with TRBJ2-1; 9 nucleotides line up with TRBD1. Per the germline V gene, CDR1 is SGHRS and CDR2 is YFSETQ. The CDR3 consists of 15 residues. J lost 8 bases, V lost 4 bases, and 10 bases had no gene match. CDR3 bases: TGCGCCAGCAGCGGATGGACAGGGGATCCGGATGAGCAGTTCTTC. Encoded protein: CASSGWTGDPDEQFF.

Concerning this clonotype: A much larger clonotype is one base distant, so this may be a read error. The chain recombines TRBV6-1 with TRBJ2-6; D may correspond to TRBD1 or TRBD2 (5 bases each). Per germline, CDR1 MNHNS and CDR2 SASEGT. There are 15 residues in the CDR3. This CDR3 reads CASSARVAGANVLAF. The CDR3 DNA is TGTGCCAGCAGTGCCAGGGTTGCCGGGGCCAACGTCCTGGCTTTC.

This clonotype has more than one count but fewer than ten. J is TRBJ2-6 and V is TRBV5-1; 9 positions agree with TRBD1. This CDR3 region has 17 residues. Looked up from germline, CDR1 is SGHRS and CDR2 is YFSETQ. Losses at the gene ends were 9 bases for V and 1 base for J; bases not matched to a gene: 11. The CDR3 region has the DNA TGCGCCAACTGGGACAGGGACCCGGTGTCTGGGGCCAACGTCCTGACTTTC. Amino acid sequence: CANWDRDPVSGANVLTF. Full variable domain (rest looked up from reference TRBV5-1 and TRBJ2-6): KAGVTQTPRYLIKTRGQQVTLSCSPISGHRSVSWYQQTPGQGLQFLFEYFSETQRNKGNFPGRFSGRQFSNSRSEMNVSTLELGDSALYLCANWDRDPVSGANVLTFGAGSRLTVL.

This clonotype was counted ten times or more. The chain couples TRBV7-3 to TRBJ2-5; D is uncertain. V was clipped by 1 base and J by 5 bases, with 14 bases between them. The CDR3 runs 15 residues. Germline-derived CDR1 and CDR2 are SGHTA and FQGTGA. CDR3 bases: TGTGCCAGCAGCTTAAATCCAGCGCGACGGGAGACCCAGTACTTC. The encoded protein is CASSLNPARRETQYF.

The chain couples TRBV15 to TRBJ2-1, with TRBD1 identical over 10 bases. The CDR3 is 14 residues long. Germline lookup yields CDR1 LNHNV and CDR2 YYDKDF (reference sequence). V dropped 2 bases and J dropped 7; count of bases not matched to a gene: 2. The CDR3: CATSRLGQGNEQFF. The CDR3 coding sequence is TGTGCCACCAGCAGATTGGGACAGGGGAATGAGCAGTTCTTC. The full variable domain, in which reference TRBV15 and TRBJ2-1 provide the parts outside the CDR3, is DAMVIQNPRYQVTQFGKPVTLSCSQTLNHNVMYWYQQKSSQAPKLLFHYYDKDFNNEADTPDNFQSRRPNTSFCFLDIRSPGLGDTAMYLCATSRLGQGNEQFFGPGTRLTVL.

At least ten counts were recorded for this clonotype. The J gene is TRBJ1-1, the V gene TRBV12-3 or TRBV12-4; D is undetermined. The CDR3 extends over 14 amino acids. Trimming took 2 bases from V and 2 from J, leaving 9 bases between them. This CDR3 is CASSLTSPNTEAFF. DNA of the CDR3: TGTGCCAGCAGTTTAACATCCCCCAACACTGAAGCTTTCTTT.

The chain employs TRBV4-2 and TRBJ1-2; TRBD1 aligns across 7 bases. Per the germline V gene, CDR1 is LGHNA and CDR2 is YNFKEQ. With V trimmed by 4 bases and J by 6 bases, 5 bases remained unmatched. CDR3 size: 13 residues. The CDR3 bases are TGTGCCAGCAGCCTTAACCAGGGGGATGGCTACACCTTC. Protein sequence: CASSLNQGDGYTF.

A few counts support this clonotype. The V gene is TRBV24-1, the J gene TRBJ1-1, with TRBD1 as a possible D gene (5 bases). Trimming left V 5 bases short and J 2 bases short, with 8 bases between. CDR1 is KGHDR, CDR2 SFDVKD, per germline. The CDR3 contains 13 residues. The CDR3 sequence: CATSARDNTEAFF. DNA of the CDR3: TGTGCCACCAGTGCCAGGGACAACACTGAAGCTTTCTTT.

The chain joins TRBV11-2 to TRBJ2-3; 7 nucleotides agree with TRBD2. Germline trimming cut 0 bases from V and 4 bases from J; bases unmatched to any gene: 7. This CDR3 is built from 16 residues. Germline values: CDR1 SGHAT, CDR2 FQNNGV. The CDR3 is CASSLDPGGRADTQYF. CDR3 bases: TGTGCCAGCAGCTTAGATCCCGGGGGGAGGGCAGATACGCAGTATTTT.

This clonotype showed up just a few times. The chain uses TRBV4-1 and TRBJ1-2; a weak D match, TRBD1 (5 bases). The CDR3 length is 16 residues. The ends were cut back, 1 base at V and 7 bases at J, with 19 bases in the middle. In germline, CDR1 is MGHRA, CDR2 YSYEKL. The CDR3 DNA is TGCGCCAGCAGCCAAGTGCCGGAAGGGGCTATGGGTGGCTACACCTTC. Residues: CASSQVPEGAMGGYTF.

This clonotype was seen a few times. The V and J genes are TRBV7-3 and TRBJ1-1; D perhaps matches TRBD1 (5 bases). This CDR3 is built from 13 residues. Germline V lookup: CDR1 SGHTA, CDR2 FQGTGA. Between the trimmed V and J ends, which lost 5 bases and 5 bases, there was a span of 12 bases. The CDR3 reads CASSPYGGTEAFF. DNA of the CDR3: TGTGCCAGCAGCCCATACGGGGGAACTGAAGCTTTCTTT.

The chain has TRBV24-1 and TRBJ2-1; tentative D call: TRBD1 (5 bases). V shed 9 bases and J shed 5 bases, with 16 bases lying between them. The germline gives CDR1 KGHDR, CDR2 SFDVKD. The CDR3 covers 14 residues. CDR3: CATWRWGQHNEQFF. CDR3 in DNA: TGTGCCACCTGGCGGTGGGGCCAACACAATGAGCAGTTCTTC.

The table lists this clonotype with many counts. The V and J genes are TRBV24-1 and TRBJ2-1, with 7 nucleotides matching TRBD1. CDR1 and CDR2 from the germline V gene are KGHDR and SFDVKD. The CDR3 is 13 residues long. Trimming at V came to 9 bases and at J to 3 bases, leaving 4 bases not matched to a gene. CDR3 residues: CATSRGIYNEQFF. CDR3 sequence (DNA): TGTGCCACCTCCAGGGGGATCTACAATGAGCAGTTCTTC.

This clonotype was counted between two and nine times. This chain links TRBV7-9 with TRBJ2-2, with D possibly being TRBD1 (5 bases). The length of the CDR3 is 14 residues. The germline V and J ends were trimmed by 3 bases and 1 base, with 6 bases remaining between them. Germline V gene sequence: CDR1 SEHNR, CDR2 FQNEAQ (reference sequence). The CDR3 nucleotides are TGTGCCAGCAGCTTCAGGGAGAACACCGGGGAGCTGTTTTTT. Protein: CASSFRENTGELFF.

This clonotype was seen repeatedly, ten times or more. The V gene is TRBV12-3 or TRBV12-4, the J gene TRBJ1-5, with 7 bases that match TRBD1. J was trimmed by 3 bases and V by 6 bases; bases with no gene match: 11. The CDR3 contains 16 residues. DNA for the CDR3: TGTGCCAGCAGCCCCAAGGGGGCGCCGAACAATCAGCCCCAGCATTTT. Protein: CASSPKGAPNNQPQHF.

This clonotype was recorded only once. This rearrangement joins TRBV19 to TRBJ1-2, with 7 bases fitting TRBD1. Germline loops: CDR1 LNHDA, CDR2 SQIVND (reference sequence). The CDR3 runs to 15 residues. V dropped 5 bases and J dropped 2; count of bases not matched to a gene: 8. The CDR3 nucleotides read TGTGCCAGTAGTTCCCCAGGGGGAGAGAACTATGGCTACACCTTC. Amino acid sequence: CASSSPGGENYGYTF.

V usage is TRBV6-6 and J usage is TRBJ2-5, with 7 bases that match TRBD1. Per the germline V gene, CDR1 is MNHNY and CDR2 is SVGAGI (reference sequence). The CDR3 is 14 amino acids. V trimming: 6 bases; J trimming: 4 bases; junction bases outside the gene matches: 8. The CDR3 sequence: CASREQGNPETQYF. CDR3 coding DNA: TGTGCCAGCAGGGAACAGGGGAATCCAGAGACCCAGTACTTC.

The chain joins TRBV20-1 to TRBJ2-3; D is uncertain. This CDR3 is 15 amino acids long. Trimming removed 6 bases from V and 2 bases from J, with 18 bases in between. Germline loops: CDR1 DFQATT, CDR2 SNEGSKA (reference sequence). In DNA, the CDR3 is TGCAGTGCCCTAGGTCCCCTAAAAGTCACAGATACGCAGTATTTT. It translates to CSALGPLKVTDTQYF.